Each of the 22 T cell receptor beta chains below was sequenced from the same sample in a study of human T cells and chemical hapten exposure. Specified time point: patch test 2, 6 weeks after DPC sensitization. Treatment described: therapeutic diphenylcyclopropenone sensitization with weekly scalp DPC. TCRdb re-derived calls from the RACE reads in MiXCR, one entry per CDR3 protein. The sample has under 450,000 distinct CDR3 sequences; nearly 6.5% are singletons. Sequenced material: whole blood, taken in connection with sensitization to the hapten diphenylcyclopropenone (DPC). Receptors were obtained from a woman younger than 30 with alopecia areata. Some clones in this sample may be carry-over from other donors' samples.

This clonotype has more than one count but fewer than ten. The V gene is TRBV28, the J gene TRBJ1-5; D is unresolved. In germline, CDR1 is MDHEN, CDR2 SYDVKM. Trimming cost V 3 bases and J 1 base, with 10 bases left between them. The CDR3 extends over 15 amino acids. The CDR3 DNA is TGTGCCAGCAGTTTCACCGGGGTCAGCAATCAGCCCCAGCATTTT. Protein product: CASSFTGVSNQPQHF.

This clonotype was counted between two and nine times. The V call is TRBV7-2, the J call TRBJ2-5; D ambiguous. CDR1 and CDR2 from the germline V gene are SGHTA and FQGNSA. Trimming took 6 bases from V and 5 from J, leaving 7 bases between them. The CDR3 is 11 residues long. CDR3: CASSNWETQYF. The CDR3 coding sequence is TGTGCCAGCAGTAATTGGGAGACCCAGTACTTC.

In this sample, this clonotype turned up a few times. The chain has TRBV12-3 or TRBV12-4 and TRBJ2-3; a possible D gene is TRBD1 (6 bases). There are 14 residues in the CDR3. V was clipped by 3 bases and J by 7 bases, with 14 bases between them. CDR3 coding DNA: TGTGCCAGCAGTTTGGGTACAGGGCGGAATACGCAGTATTTT. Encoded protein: CASSLGTGRNTQYF.

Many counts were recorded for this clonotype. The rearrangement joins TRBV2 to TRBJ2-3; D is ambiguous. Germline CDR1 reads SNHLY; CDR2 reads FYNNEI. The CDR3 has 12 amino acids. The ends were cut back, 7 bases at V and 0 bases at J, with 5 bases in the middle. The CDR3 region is CASTISTDTQYF. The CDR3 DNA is TGTGCCAGCACCATCAGCACAGATACGCAGTATTTT. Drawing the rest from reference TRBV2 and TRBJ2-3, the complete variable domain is EPEVTQTPSHQVTQMGQEVILRCVPISNHLYFYWYRQILGQKVEFLVSFYNNEISEKSEIFDDQFSVERPDGSNFTLKIRSTKLEDSAMYFCASTISTDTQYFGPGTRLTVL.

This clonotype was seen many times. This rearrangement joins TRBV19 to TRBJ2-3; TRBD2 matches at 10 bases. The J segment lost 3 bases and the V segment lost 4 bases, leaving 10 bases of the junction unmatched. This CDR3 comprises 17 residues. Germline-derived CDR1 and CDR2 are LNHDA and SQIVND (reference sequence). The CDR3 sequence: CASSRSGGAFRTDTQYF. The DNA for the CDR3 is TGTGCCAGTAGTAGGAGCGGGGGGGCCTTTAGAACAGATACGCAGTATTTT. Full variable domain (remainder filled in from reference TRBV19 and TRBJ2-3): DGGITQSPKYLFRKEGQNVTLSCEQNLNHDAMYWYRQDPGQGLRLIYYSQIVNDFQKGDIAEGYSVSREKKESFPLTVTSAQKNPTAFYLCASSRSGGAFRTDTQYFGPGTRLTVL.

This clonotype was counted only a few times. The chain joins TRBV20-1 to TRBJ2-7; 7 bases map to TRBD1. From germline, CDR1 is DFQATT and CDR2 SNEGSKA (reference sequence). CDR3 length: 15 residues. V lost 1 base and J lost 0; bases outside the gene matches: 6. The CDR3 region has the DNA TGCAGTGCTAGAGTAAGGACAGGAAGCTCCTACGAGCAGTACTTC. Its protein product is CSARVRTGSSYEQYF.

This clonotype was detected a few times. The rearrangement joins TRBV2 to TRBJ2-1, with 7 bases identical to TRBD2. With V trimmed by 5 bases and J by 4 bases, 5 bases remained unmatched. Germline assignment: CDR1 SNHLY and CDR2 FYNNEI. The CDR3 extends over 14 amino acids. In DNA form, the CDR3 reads TGTGCCAGCAGTCCGCGGGGGAGGTACAATGAGCAGTTCTTC. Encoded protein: CASSPRGRYNEQFF.

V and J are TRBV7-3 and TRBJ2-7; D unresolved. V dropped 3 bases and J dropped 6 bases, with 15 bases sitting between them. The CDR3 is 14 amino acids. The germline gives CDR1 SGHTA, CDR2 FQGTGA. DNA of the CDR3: TGTGCCAGCAGCTTGCAAGGCCTGCCGGGCGAGCAGTACTTC. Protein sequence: CASSLQGLPGEQYF.

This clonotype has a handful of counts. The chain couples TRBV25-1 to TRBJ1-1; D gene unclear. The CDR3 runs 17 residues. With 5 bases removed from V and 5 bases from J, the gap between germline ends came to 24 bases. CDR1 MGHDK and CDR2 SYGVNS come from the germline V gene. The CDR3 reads CASSQLEVNHGRTEAFF. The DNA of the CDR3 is TGTGCCAGCAGTCAGCTAGAGGTTAACCACGGGAGGACTGAAGCTTTCTTT. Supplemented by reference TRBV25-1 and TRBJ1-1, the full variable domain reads EADIYQTPRYLVIGTGKKITLECSQTMGHDKMYWYQQDPGMELHLIHYSYGVNSTEKGDLSSESTVSRIRTEHFPLTLESARPSHTSQYLCASSQLEVNHGRTEAFFGQGTRLTVV.

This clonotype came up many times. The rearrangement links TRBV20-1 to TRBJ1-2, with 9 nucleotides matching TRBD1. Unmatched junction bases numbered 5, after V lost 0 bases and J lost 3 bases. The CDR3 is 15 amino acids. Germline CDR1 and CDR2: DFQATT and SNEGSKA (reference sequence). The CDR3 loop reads CSARDQGTGYYGYTF. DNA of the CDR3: TGCAGTGCTAGAGATCAGGGGACAGGGTACTATGGCTACACCTTC.

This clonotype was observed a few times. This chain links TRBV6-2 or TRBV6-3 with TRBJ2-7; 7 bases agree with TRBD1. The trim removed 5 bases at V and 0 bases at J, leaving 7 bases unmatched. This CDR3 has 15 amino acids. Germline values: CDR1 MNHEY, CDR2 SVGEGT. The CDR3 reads CASSELDRTSYEQYF. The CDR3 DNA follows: TGTGCCAGCAGTGAACTGGACAGGACCTCCTACGAGCAGTACTTC.

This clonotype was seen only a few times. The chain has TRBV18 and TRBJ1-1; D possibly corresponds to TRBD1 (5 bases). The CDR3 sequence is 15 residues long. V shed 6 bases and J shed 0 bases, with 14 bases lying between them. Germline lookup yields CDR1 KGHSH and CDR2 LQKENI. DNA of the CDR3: TGTGCCAGCTCCGACAGCCGCGGAATGAACACTGAAGCTTTCTTT. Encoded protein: CASSDSRGMNTEAFF.

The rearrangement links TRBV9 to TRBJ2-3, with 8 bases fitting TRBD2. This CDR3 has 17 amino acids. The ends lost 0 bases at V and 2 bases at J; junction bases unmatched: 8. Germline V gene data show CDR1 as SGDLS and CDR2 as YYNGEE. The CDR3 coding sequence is TGTGCCAGCAGCGTAGGTCGGAGCGGGGGACACACAGATACGCAGTATTTT. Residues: CASSVGRSGGHTDTQYF.

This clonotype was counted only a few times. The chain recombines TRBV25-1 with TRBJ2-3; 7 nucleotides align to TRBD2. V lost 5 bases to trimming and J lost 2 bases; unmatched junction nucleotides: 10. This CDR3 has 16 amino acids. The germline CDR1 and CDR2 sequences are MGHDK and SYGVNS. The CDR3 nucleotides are TGTGCCAGCAGTTCTTCCGGGGGGACTAACACAGATACGCAGTATTTT. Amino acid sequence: CASSSSGGTNTDTQYF.

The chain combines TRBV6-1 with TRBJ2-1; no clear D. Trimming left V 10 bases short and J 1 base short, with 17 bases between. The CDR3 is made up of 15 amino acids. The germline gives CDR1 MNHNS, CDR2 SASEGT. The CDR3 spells CAISPQETSYNEQFF. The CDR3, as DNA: TGTGCCATCAGCCCCCAGGAAACGTCCTACAATGAGCAGTTCTTC.

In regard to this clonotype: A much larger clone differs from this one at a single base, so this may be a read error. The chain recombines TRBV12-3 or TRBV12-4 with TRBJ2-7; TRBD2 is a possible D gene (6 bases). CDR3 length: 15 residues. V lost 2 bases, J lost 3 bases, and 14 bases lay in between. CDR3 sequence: CASSLTLARYYEQYF. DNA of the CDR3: TGTGCCAGCAGTTTAACCCTAGCGCGGTACTACGAGCAGTACTTC.

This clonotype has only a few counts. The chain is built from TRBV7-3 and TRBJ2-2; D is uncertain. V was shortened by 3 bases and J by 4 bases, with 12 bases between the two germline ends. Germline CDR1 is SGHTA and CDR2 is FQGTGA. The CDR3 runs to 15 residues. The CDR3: CASSFGGVRTGELFF. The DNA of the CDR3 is TGTGCCAGCAGCTTTGGTGGGGTCCGCACCGGGGAGCTGTTTTTT. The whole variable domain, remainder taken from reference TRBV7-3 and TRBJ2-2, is GAGVSQTPSNKVTEKGKYVELRCDPISGHTALYWYRQSLGQGPEFLIYFQGTGAADDSGLPNDRFFAVRPEGSVSTLKIQRTERGDSAVYLCASSFGGVRTGELFFGEGSRLTVL.

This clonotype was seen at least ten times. The CDR3 DNA reads as TGTGCCATCGGGACAGGGAGGACAGATACGCAGTATTTT. This gives the protein CAIGTGRTDTQYF. The rearrangement links TRBV10-3 to TRBJ2-3; 9 bases map to TRBD1. This CDR3 comprises 13 residues. Germline trimming cut 8 bases from V and 3 bases from J; bases unmatched to any gene: 3. Germline V gene lookup returns CDR1 ENHRY and CDR2 SYGVKD.

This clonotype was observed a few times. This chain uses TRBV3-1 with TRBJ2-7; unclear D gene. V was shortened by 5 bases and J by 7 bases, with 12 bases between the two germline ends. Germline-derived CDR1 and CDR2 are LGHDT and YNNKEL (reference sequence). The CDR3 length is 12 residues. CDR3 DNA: TGTGCCAGCAGCAAAACGTCCAGGGAGCAGTACTTC. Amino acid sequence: CASSKTSREQYF.

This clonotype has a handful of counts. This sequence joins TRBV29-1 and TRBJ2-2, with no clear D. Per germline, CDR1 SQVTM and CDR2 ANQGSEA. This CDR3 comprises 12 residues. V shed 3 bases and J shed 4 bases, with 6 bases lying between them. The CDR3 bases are TGCAGCGTTGATGCACCCACCGGGGAGCTGTTTTTT. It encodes CSVDAPTGELFF.

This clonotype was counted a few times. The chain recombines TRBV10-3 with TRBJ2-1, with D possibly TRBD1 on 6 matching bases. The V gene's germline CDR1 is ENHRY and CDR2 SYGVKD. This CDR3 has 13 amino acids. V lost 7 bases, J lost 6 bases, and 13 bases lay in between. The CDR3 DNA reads TGTGCCATCACGGGCAGGGGACCCAATGAGCAGTTCTTC. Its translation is CAITGRGPNEQFF.

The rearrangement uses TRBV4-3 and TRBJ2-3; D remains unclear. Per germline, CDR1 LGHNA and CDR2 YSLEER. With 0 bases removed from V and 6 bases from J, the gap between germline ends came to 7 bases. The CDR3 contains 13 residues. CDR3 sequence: CASSQERSDTQYF. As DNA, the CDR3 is TGCGCCAGCAGCCAAGAGCGCTCGGATACGCAGTATTTT.